The present T cell receptor beta chain was sequenced within a study of T cells after posttransplantation cyclophosphamide. Notes on the study in general: Skin or GI-infiltrating T cells shared few TRB sequences with blood. Later blood repertoires were often dominated by clones from the donor CD8+ memory compartment. Recipient CMV seropositivity and CMV reactivation strongly tracked TRB clonality.

TCRdb keeps only in-frame clones here, not all; method: immunoSEQ multiplex PCR. This sample has around 39,000 clones, each found more than once. The table lists this clone with many counts. Its antigen remains unknown. Sequenced sample: PBMCs. The TCR comes from a girl between 10 and 17 years old in good health, CMV-negative, and a related stem cell transplant donor.

The CDR3 coding sequence is TGTGCCAGCAGCACAGGACTAGCGGGAGTAGCCTACGAGCAGTACTTC. The encoded protein is CASSTGLAGVAYEQYF. The rearrangement links TRBV13 to TRBJ2-7, with 13 bases fitting TRBD2. CDR3 length equals 16 residues. J gave up 2 bases and V 5 bases, and 6 bases lay outside the gene matches. Germline CDR1 reads PRHDT; CDR2 reads FYEKMQ (reference sequence). Complete variable domain (other parts from reference TRBV13 and TRBJ2-7): AAGVIQSPRHLIKEKRETATLKCYPIPRHDTVYWYQQGPGQDPQFLISFYEKMQSDKGSIPDRFSAQQFSDYHSELNMSSLELGDSALYFCASSTGLAGVAYEQYFGPGTRLTVT.